Presented here are 27 T cell receptor beta chains from one specimen sequenced in a study of blood T cell repertoires in COVID-19. Generated by immunoSEQ multiplex PCR, the TCRdb table keeps only in-frame clones and is missing some. The sample includes roughly 70,000 clones, more than 85% of them seen just once. Sequencing input: peripheral blood. The receptor set was obtained from a man in his forties or fifties with COVID-19, enrolled during active disease.

V usage is TRBV27 and J usage is TRBJ1-1, with D maybe TRBD1 (6 bases). The V end lost 8 bases, the J end lost 4 bases, and 14 bases lay between the germline ends. Germline values: CDR1 MNHEY, CDR2 SMNVEV (reference sequence). The CDR3 totals 13 residues. Here the CDR3 DNA reads TGTGCCAGCGGAAATGGACAGATCACTGAAGCTTTCTTT. Amino acids: CASGNGQITEAFF.

The chain links TRBV4-3 to TRBJ1-5; no reliable D call. Germline V gene lookup returns CDR1 LGHNA and CDR2 YSLEER. This CDR3 contains 14 residues. V was clipped by 1 base and J by 6 bases, with 10 bases between them. The CDR3 DNA reads TGCGCCAGCAGCCAAGCTCTAAGAAGTCAGCCCCAGCATTTT. It yields the protein CASSQALRSQPQHF.

This rearrangement joins TRBV19 to TRBJ1-6, with 8 bases fitting TRBD1. With V trimmed by 4 bases and J by 5 bases, 4 bases remained unmatched. CDR1 is LNHDA, CDR2 SQIVND, per germline (reference sequence). The CDR3 contains 15 residues. CDR3 bases: TGTGCCAGTAGTACGGGACAGGCGAATAATTCACCCCTCCACTTT. It yields the protein CASSTGQANNSPLHF.

In this sample, this clone turned up once. The chain couples TRBV6-2 or TRBV6-3 to TRBJ2-1, with TRBD1 matching over 8 bases. The CDR3 has 14 residues. Trimming at V came to 0 bases and at J to 16 bases, leaving 11 bases not matched to a gene. Per the germline V gene, CDR1 is MNHEY and CDR2 is SVGEGT. CDR3 coding DNA: TGTGCCAGCAGTTACTCGTCCCGACAGGGGTTTCTATTCTTC. The encoded protein is CASSYSSRQGFLFF.

This clone was counted once. The chain combines TRBV7-9 with TRBJ1-6; D call uncertain. Germline V lookup: CDR1 SEHNR, CDR2 FQNEAQ (reference sequence). V lost 1 base and J lost 5, with 12 bases in between. The CDR3 consists of 16 residues. CDR3 sequence: CASSLGLAAHNSPLHF. Here the CDR3 DNA reads TGTGCCAGCAGCTTAGGATTGGCGGCCCATAATTCACCCCTCCACTTT.

The chain couples TRBV4-1 to TRBJ2-7; the D gene is possibly TRBD2 (5 bases). This CDR3 has 14 amino acids. Trimming stripped 0 bases from V and 3 bases from J, with 9 bases between. Germline loops: CDR1 MGHRA, CDR2 YSYEKL. The CDR3 spells CASSQDFSVYEQYF. DNA of the CDR3: TGCGCCAGCAGCCAAGATTTTAGCGTCTACGAGCAGTACTTC.

The J gene is TRBJ2-5, the V gene TRBV28; 7 bases map to TRBD1. The CDR3 spans 14 residues. CDR1 MDHEN and CDR2 SYDVKM come from the germline V gene. V lost 5 bases, J lost 4 bases, and 7 bases stayed unmatched. The CDR3, as DNA: TGTGCCAGCAGTACGACGACAGGGCGAGAGACCCAGTACTTC. Translated, it gives CASSTTTGRETQYF.

The CDR3 is CASRMAGNPSYEQYF. CDR3 DNA sequence: TGTGCCAGCAGGATGGCGGGGAACCCGTCCTACGAGCAGTACTTC. The chain links TRBV28 to TRBJ2-7; possibly TRBD2 for D (6 bases). The CDR3 consists of 15 residues. The ends were cut back, 6 bases at V and 1 base at J, with 16 bases in the middle. CDR1 MDHEN and CDR2 SYDVKM come from the germline V gene.

The rearrangement joins TRBV21-1 to TRBJ2-7; the D call of TRBD1 is as the table states it, not checked on the DNA. TRBV21-1 is an annotated pseudogene. This CDR3 is built from 16 residues. The CDR3 sequence: CASSKPRRDRGFEQYV. DNA of the CDR3: TGTGCCAGCAGCAAACCCCGCCGGGACAGGGGATTCGAGCAGTACGTC.

The chain couples TRBV5-4 to TRBJ2-1; D perhaps matches TRBD2 (5 bases). Germline CDR1 SGHNT, CDR2 YYREEE (reference sequence). Trimming took off 0 bases at V and 5 bases at J, with 9 bases between the two ends. CDR3 length: 14 amino acids. CDR3 sequence: CASSLGGIDNEQFF. In nucleotides, the CDR3 is TGTGCCAGCAGCTTGGGAGGGATCGACAATGAGCAGTTCTTC.

The chain joins TRBV24-1 to TRBJ1-5, with 10 bases identical to TRBD1. The length of the CDR3 is 16 residues. The junction had 10 bases not matched to a gene; V was cut back by 5 bases and J by 7 bases. Germline assignment: CDR1 KGHDR and CDR2 SFDVKD. The CDR3 spells CATSGSGTGDQQPQHF. CDR3 nucleotide sequence: TGTGCCACCAGTGGCTCCGGGACAGGGGACCAACAGCCCCAGCATTTT.

The chain joins TRBV7-8 to TRBJ1-5; D ambiguous. V lost 1 base and J 4 bases, leaving 5 bases between the germline ends. Germline values: CDR1 SGHVS, CDR2 FQNEAQ. The CDR3 loop spans 13 amino acids. The CDR3 region is CASSLGRNQPQHF. CDR3 DNA: TGTGCCAGCAGCTTAGGGAGGAATCAGCCCCAGCATTTT.

The rearrangement joins TRBV5-1 to TRBJ2-5; D remains ambiguous. Trimming took off 2 bases at V and 3 bases at J, with 5 bases between the two ends. Germline V gene lookup returns CDR1 SGHRS and CDR2 YFSETQ. CDR3 size: 12 residues. The CDR3 DNA reads as TGCGCCAGCAGCTTAACAGAAGAGACCCAGTACTTC. This translates into CASSLTEETQYF. The entire variable domain, with the rest obtained from reference TRBV5-1 and TRBJ2-5, is as follows: KAGVTQTPRYLIKTRGQQVTLSCSPISGHRSVSWYQQTPGQGLQFLFEYFSETQRNKGNFPGRFSGRQFSNSRSEMNVSTLELGDSALYLCASSLTEETQYFGPGTRLLVL.

The rearrangement uses TRBV6-5 and TRBJ2-1; TRBD2 agrees at 7 bases. The CDR3 has 15 amino acids. Looked up from germline, CDR1 is MNHEY and CDR2 is SVGAGI. V lost 6 bases to trimming and J lost 3 bases; unmatched junction nucleotides: 8. The CDR3 loop is CASSARGGGYNEQFF. The CDR3, as DNA: TGTGCCAGCAGCGCCCGCGGGGGAGGCTACAATGAGCAGTTCTTC.

J is TRBJ2-1 and V is TRBV2; TRBD2 matches 8 bases. Germline assignment: CDR1 SNHLY and CDR2 FYNNEI. With 4 bases clipped from V and 6 bases from J, the junction kept 8 bases outside the gene matches. This CDR3 has 15 amino acids. The CDR3 sequence: CASSGSREGRNEQFF. CDR3 coding DNA: TGTGCCAGCAGTGGGTCACGGGAGGGCCGCAATGAGCAGTTCTTC.

This chain uses TRBV9 with TRBJ1-2; D call uncertain. Germline V gene lookup returns CDR1 SGDLS and CDR2 YYNGEE. V lost 0 bases and J 5 bases, leaving 17 bases between the germline ends. This CDR3 comprises 16 residues. As DNA, the CDR3 is TGTGCCAGCAGCGTAGGCGCGATCGGCGGGTTGTATGGCTACACCTTC. This codes for CASSVGAIGGLYGYTF.

This clone was seen many times. The chain joins TRBV7-8 to TRBJ2-3, with 7 bases that match TRBD2. Unmatched junction bases numbered 8, after V lost 6 bases and J lost 2 bases. Germline assignment: CDR1 SGHVS and CDR2 FQNEAQ. The CDR3 loop spans 15 amino acids. The CDR3 spells CASSSTSRPTDTQYF. CDR3 in DNA: TGTGCCAGCAGTTCGACTAGCAGACCCACAGATACGCAGTATTTT.

The chain carries TRBV2 and TRBJ2-3; tentatively, D is TRBD1 (5 bases). The V gene lost 7 bases and the J gene lost 5 bases, with 16 bases spanning the gap. The CDR3 contains 14 residues. Germline loops: CDR1 SNHLY, CDR2 FYNNEI. This CDR3 reads CASNWGGSGDTQYF. The CDR3, as DNA: TGTGCCAGCAATTGGGGCGGATCCGGAGATACGCAGTATTTT.

This clone was observed a handful of times. This chain uses TRBV19 with TRBJ2-3; D might be TRBD1 (6 bases). V was shortened by 10 bases and J by 0 bases, with 14 bases between the two germline ends. In germline, CDR1 is LNHDA, CDR2 SQIVND (reference sequence). This CDR3 contains 14 residues. CDR3 region: CATSQGPSTDTQYF. The CDR3 DNA reads as TGTGCCACCTCACAGGGCCCGAGCACAGATACGCAGTATTTT.

This sequence joins TRBV28 and TRBJ2-7; D not resolved. V was shortened by 3 bases and J by 2 bases, with 8 bases between the two germline ends. The CDR3 length is 13 residues. In germline, CDR1 is MDHEN, CDR2 SYDVKM. This chain's CDR3 is CASSFGQTYEQYF. CDR3 in DNA: TGTGCCAGCAGTTTTGGGCAAACCTACGAGCAGTACTTC. Full variable domain (outside the CDR3, taken from reference TRBV28 and TRBJ2-7): DVKVTQSSRYLVKRTGEKVFLECVQDMDHENMFWYRQDPGLGLRLIYFSYDVKMKEKGDIPEGYSVSREKKERFSLILESASTNQTSMYLCASSFGQTYEQYFGPGTRLTVT.

This chain links TRBV11-2 with TRBJ2-1; TRBD2 aligns across 10 bases. Germline V lookup: CDR1 SGHAT, CDR2 FQNNGV. This CDR3 comprises 15 residues. With V trimmed by 1 base and J by 7 bases, 4 bases remained unmatched. The CDR3 region has the DNA TGTGCCAGCAGCTTAGGGACTAGCGGAGGAAATGAGCAGTTCTTC. It is translated as CASSLGTSGGNEQFF.

The count of this clone is one. The chain is built from TRBV5-1 and TRBJ2-5; 7 bases align to TRBD2. The CDR3 has 13 amino acids. The V gene end was trimmed by 6 bases and the J gene end by 4 bases; junction bases not matched to a gene: 6. The germline V gene encodes CDR1 SGHRS and CDR2 YFSETQ. The CDR3 DNA reads as TGCGCCAGCACCCCGGGAGGTGGAGAGACCCAGTACTTC. Encoded protein: CASTPGGGETQYF.

The chain uses TRBV7-6 and TRBJ2-3, with 8 bases identical to TRBD1. The CDR3 is 18 amino acids. Germline CDR1 and CDR2: SGHVS and FNYEAQ. J gave up 4 bases and V 6 bases, and 18 bases lay outside the gene matches. The CDR3 nucleotides are TGTGCCAGCAGTTTTGGACAGGGAGAGGCGAGGGGCGCAGATACGCAGTATTTT. Amino acids: CASSFGQGEARGADTQYF.

This clone has just one count. This chain joins TRBV6-6 and TRBJ1-5, with TRBD1 matching 7 bases. Per germline, CDR1 MNHNY and CDR2 SVGAGI (reference sequence). V shed 4 bases and J 6 bases; nucleotides not matched to a gene: 6. CDR3 size: 14 residues. The chain's CDR3 is CASSLQGPGQPQHF. The CDR3 DNA reads TGTGCCAGCAGTTTACAGGGGCCCGGTCAGCCCCAGCATTTT.

This clone came up once. This chain links TRBV6-5 with TRBJ2-1, with D unresolved. Germline lookup yields CDR1 MNHEY and CDR2 SVGAGI. The CDR3 length is 13 residues. The V end lost 0 bases, the J end lost 7 bases, and 7 bases lay between the germline ends. CDR3 in amino acids: CASSYSSENEQFF. CDR3 sequence (DNA): TGTGCCAGCAGTTACTCGAGTGAGAATGAGCAGTTCTTC.

The CDR3 reads CASFNRDLRGNTIYF. DNA for the CDR3: TGTGCCAGCTTCAACAGGGATTTGCGGGGAAACACCATATATTTT. This rearrangement joins TRBV6-5 to TRBJ1-3; possible D gene TRBD1, 6 bases. Deletions cut 8 bases from V and 4 bases from J, with 18 bases between. This CDR3 comprises 15 residues. The germline gives CDR1 MNHEY, CDR2 SVGAGI.

This clone came up once. This chain connects TRBV7-3 to TRBJ2-4; 8 nucleotides match TRBD1. The CDR3 runs 15 residues. With V trimmed by 5 bases and J by 1 base, 4 bases remained unmatched. CDR1 and CDR2 (germline): SGHTA, FQGTGA. The CDR3 loop reads CASSPRQGAKNIQYF. In DNA, the CDR3 is TGTGCCAGCAGCCCGAGACAGGGGGCCAAAAACATTCAGTACTTC.